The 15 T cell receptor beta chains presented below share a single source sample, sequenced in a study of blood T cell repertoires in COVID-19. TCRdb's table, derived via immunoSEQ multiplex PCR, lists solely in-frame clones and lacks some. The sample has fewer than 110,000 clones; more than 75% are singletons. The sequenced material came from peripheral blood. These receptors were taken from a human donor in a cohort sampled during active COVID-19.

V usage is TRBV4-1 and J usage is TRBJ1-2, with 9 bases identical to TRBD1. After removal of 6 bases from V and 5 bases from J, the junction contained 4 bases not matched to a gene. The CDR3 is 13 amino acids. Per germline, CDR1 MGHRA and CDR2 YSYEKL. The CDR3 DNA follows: TGCGCCAGCAGACAACAGGGGGCATATGGCTACACCTTC. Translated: CASRQQGAYGYTF.

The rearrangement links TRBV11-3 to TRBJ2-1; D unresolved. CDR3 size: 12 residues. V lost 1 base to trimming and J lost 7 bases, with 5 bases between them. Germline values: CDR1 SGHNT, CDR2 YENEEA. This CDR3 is CASSLAKNEQFF. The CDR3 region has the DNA TGTGCCAGCAGCTTAGCAAAAAATGAGCAGTTCTTC.

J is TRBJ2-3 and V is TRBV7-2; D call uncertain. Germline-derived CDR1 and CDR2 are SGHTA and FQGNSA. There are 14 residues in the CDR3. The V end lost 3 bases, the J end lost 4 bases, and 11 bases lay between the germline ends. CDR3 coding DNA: TGTGCCAGCAGCTTGCGCAGCGAGGCAGATACGCAGTATTTT. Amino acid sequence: CASSLRSEADTQYF. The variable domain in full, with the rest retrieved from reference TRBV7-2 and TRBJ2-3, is GAGVSQSPSNKVTEKGKDVELRCDPISGHTALYWYRQSLGQGLEFLIYFQGNSAPDKSGLPSDRFSAERTGGSVSTLTIQRTQQEDSAVYLCASSLRSEADTQYFGPGTRLTVL.

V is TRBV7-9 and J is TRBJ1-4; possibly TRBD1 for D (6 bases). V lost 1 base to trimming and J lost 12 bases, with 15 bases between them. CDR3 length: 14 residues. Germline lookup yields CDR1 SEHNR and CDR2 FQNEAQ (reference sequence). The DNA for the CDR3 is TGTGCCAGCAGCTTAGAACGGCAGGGGATTGAACTGTTTTTT. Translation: CASSLERQGIELFF. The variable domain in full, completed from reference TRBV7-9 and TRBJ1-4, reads DTGVSQNPRHKITKRGQNVTFRCDPISEHNRLYWYRQTLGQGPEFLTYFQNEAQLEKSRLLSDRFSAERPKGSFSTLEIQRTEQGDSAMYLCASSLERQGIELFFGSGTQLSVL.

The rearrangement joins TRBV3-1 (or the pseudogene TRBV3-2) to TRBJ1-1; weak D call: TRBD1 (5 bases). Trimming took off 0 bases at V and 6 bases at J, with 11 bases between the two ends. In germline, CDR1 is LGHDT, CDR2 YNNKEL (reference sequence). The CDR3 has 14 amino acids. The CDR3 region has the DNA TGTGCCAGCAGCCAAGATTGGGCAGGGTCTGAAGCTTTCTTT. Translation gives CASSQDWAGSEAFF.

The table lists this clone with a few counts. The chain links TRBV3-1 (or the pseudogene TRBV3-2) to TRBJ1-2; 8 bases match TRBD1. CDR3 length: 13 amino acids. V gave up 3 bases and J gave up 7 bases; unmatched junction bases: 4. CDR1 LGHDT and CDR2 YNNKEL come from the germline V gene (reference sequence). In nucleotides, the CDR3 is TGTGCCAGCAGCCAGTCAGGGGGCCGTGGCTACACCTTC. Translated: CASSQSGGRGYTF.

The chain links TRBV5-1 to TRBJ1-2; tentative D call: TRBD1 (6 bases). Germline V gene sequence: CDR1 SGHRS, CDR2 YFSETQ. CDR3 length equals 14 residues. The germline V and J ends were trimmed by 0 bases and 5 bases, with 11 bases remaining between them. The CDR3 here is CASSLAEGVYGYTF. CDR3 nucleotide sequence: TGCGCCAGCAGCTTGGCCGAGGGGGTATATGGCTACACCTTC.

Here the CDR3 reads CASSFTSGGTDTQYF. CDR3 in DNA: TGTGCCAGCAGCTTCACTAGCGGGGGAACAGATACGCAGTATTTT. The J gene is TRBJ2-3, the V gene TRBV11-2, with 11 nucleotides matching TRBD2. After removal of 3 bases from V and 3 bases from J, the junction contained 2 bases not matched to a gene. This CDR3 has 15 residues. Germline V gene lookup returns CDR1 SGHAT and CDR2 FQNNGV.

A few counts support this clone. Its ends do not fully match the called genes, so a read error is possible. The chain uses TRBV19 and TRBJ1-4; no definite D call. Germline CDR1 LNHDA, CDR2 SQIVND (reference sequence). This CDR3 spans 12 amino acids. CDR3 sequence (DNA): TGTGCCAGTAGTGTACCGTTACAGACCCCGATTTTT. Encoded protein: CASSVPLQTPIF.

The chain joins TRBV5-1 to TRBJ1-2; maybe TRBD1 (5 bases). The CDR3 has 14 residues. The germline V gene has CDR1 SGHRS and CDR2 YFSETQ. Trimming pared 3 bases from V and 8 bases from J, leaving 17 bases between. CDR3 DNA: TGCGCCAGCAGCTCGGGAGGGACCTCAACGGGCTACACCTTC. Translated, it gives CASSSGGTSTGYTF. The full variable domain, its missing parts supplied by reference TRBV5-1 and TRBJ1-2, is KAGVTQTPRYLIKTRGQQVTLSCSPISGHRSVSWYQQTPGQGLQFLFEYFSETQRNKGNFPGRFSGRQFSNSRSEMNVSTLELGDSALYLCASSSGGTSTGYTFGSGTRLTVV.

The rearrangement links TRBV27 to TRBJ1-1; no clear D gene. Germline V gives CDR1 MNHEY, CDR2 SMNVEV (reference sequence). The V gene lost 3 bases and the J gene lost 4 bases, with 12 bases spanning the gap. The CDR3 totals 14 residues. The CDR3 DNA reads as TGTGCCAGCAGTTTGAGGGCCCCTAGCACTGAAGCTTTCTTT. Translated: CASSLRAPSTEAFF.

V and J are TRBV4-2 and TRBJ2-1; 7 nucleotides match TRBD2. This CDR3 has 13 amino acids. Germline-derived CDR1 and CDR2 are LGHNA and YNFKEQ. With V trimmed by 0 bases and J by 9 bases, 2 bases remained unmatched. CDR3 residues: CASSQDGRAEQFF. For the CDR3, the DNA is TGTGCCAGCAGCCAAGATGGGAGGGCTGAGCAGTTCTTC.

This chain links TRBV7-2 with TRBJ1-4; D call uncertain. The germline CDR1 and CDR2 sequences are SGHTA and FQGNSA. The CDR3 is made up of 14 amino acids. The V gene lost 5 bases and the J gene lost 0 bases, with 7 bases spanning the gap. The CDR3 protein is CASSKRSTNEKLFF. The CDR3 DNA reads TGTGCCAGCAGCAAGCGGTCAACTAATGAAAAACTGTTTTTT. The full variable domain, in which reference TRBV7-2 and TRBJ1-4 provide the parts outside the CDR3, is GAGVSQSPSNKVTEKGKDVELRCDPISGHTALYWYRQSLGQGLEFLIYFQGNSAPDKSGLPSDRFSAERTGGSVSTLTIQRTQQEDSAVYLCASSKRSTNEKLFFGSGTQLSVL.

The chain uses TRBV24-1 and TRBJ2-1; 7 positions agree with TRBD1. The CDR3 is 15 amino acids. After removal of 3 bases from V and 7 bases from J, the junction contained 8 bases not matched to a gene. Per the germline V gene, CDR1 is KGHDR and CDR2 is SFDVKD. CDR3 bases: TGTGCCACCAGTGATACGACAGGGAGAGGGAATGAGCAGTTCTTC. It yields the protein CATSDTTGRGNEQFF.

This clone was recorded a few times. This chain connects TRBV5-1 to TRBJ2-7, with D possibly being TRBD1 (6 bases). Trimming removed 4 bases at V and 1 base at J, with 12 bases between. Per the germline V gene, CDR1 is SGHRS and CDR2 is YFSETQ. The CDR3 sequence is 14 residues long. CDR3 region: CASSGTTGSYEQYF. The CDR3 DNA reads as TGCGCCAGCAGCGGGACAACAGGGTCCTACGAGCAGTACTTC.